The 9 T cell receptor beta chains presented below share a single source sample, sequenced in a study of shared clonotypes between healthy human individuals. The protocol was immunoSEQ multiplex PCR, while the TCRdb copy is restricted to in-frame clones and leaves out a portion. The repertoire holds about 490,000 clones, with 78% as singletons. Material: PBMCs. These receptors all stem from a woman aged 40 to 50 in good health. Some clones in this sample may be carry-over from other donors' samples.

The CDR3, as DNA: TGTGCCATCACCCCGAGTGGGGGCGCGGGGACTGAAGCTTTCTTT. Translating gives CAITPSGGAGTEAFF. The chain uses TRBV10-3 and TRBJ1-1; perhaps TRBD1 as D (6 bases). V was cut by 7 bases and J by 5 bases, with 20 bases left in between. The germline CDR1 and CDR2 sequences are ENHRY and SYGVKD. The CDR3 consists of 15 residues.

This clone was observed a few times. The chain employs TRBV5-1 and TRBJ2-7; 7 nucleotides agree with TRBD1. This CDR3 contains 15 residues. CDR1 SGHRS and CDR2 YFSETQ come from the germline V gene. V trimming: 0 bases; J trimming: 1 base; junction bases outside the gene matches: 4. CDR3 residues: CASSLGDRASYEQYF. CDR3 nucleotides: TGCGCCAGCAGCTTGGGAGACAGGGCATCCTACGAGCAGTACTTC.

The CDR3 DNA follows: TGCGCCAGCAGCTTGGATGGAAGCGCTGGGGCCAACGTCCTGACTTTC. Its translation is CASSLDGSAGANVLTF. V and J are TRBV5-1 and TRBJ2-6; D remains unclear. Germline V CDR1 and CDR2: SGHRS, YFSETQ. The CDR3 contains 16 residues. The V and J ends lost 0 bases and 2 bases respectively, with 9 bases between them. Complete variable domain (other parts from reference TRBV5-1 and TRBJ2-6): KAGVTQTPRYLIKTRGQQVTLSCSPISGHRSVSWYQQTPGQGLQFLFEYFSETQRNKGNFPGRFSGRQFSNSRSEMNVSTLELGDSALYLCASSLDGSAGANVLTFGAGSRLTVL.

The chain has TRBV2 and TRBJ1-1; no firm D call. The CDR3 contains 15 residues. V gave up 0 bases and J gave up 5 bases, with 13 bases separating them. The germline V gene has CDR1 SNHLY and CDR2 FYNNEI. This CDR3 reads CASSEARVTITEAFF. As DNA, the CDR3 is TGTGCCAGCAGTGAAGCGCGGGTAACCATTACTGAAGCTTTCTTT.

V usage is TRBV7-9 and J usage is TRBJ1-2; 8 nucleotides line up with TRBD1. CDR1 SEHNR and CDR2 FQNEAQ come from the germline V gene (reference sequence). This CDR3 is 15 amino acids long. After removal of 5 bases from V and 4 bases from J, the junction contained 9 bases not matched to a gene. The CDR3 reads CASSRQGPQSYGYTF. Written as DNA, the CDR3 is TGTGCCAGCAGCCGACAGGGGCCCCAGTCCTATGGCTACACCTTC.

The chain is built from TRBV6-1 and TRBJ2-7; maybe TRBD1 (7 bases). Germline CDR1 is MNHNS and CDR2 is SASEGT. CDR3 length: 12 amino acids. Trimming removed 10 bases at V and 5 bases at J, with 15 bases between. The DNA for the CDR3 is TGTGCCACCCACAGGGGACTCGACGAGCAGTACTTC. Amino acids: CATHRGLDEQYF.

This clone was detected once. The chain employs TRBV7-2 and TRBJ1-2, with TRBD1 identical over 7 bases. Germline values: CDR1 SGHTA, CDR2 FQGNSA. The V and J ends lost 1 base and 8 bases, in that order; junction bases with no gene match: 10. CDR3 length: 15 residues. The CDR3 DNA sequence: TGTGCCAGCAGCTTAGGGGACAGAACTCGGGGCGGCTACACCTTC. As protein: CASSLGDRTRGGYTF.

This clone came up once. V and J are TRBV11-2 and TRBJ1-3; D gene unclear. CDR3 length: 12 amino acids. The germline CDR1 and CDR2 sequences are SGHAT and FQNNGV. The V and J ends lost 5 bases and 4 bases respectively, with 6 bases between them. In nucleotides, the CDR3 is TGTGCCAGCAGCCGTTCAGGAAACACCATATATTTT. This encodes CASSRSGNTIYF.

The chain recombines TRBV29-1 with TRBJ2-3; D not resolved. This CDR3 region has 15 residues. CDR1 is SQVTM, CDR2 ANQGSEA, per germline. The V and J ends lost 5 bases and 0 bases respectively, with 15 bases between them. This chain's CDR3 is CSVLDPESSTDTQYF. The DNA for the CDR3 is TGCAGCGTTTTGGACCCTGAATCTAGCACAGATACGCAGTATTTT.